This T cell receptor (beta chain) is drawn from a study of human T cells and chemical hapten exposure. Turning to the study itself: Among samples, TCR yields varied mainly because of small differences in pooled library volume.

This clonotype was observed many times. Individual cDNA molecules had unique molecular identifiers attached to them by the library. TCRdb ran MiXCR on the 5' RACE reads and lists one entry per CDR3 protein. The data hold 110,000 to 150,000 distinct CDR3 sequences, with 3.5% to 5% observed a single time. The CDR3 has 16 amino acids. V dropped 5 bases and J dropped 0 bases, with 13 bases sitting between them. CDR1 is SGHVS, CDR2 FNYEAQ, per germline. Total RNA extraction was carried out from unfractionated whole blood. The chain uses TRBV7-6 and TRBJ1-4; D possibly corresponds to TRBD1 (6 bases). The clonotype comes from a female donor in good health. The CDR3 nucleotides are TGTGCCAGCAGCACCGACAGGCGAGCAACTAATGAAAAACTGTTTTTT. Protein sequence: CASSTDRRATNEKLFF.